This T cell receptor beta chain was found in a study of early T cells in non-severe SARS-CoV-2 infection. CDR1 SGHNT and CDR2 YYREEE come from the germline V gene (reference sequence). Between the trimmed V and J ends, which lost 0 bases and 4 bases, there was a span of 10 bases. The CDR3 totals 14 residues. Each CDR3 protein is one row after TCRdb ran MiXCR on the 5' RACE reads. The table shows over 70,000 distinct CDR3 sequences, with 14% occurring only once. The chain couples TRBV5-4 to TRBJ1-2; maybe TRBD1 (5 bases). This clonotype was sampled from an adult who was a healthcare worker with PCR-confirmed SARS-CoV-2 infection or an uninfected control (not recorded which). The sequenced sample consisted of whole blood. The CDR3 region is CASSLGGRAYGYTF. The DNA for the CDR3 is TGTGCCAGCAGCTTGGGAGGCAGGGCCTATGGCTACACCTTC.